The T cell receptor (beta chain) under discussion was sequenced for a study of chemoradiotherapy in HPV16-positive cancers. Study details: Functional T-cell assays on a couple of HPV16-positive patients' cells defined candidate HPV-specific clones and common TCR motifs. Study observations and caveats: Only two HPV16-positive patients supplied the functional HPV-specificity definition. Candidate HPV-specific clones and E7-related TCR motifs grew in tumor during treatment.

This table comes from immunoSEQ multiplex PCR, and its TCRdb copy is limited to in-frame clones, with some not included. This sample carries 9,500 to 15,000 clones, about three quarters of them seen once, and the ten largest clones take 0.85% to 0.95%. Comment on this clone: Its antigen is currently unknown.

There are 15 residues in the CDR3. V was pared by 0 bases and J by 4 bases, with 12 bases between. Germline CDR1 is ENHRY and CDR2 is SYGVKD. The material was obtained from a patient who underwent chemoradiotherapy. The TCR sequence derives from a human donor with HPV-associated anogenital cancer. The chain uses TRBV10-3 and TRBJ1-1; no firm D call. CDR3 sequence: CAISESFGSATEAFF. Written as DNA, the CDR3 is TGTGCCATCAGTGAGTCGTTCGGGAGTGCCACTGAAGCTTTCTTT.